Included here is one TCR beta chain sequence, with context. TCRdb's copy holds only in-frame clones and misses some; the assay was immunoSEQ multiplex PCR. The sample includes about 500,000 clones, roughly four fifths of them seen just once. The germline V gene encodes CDR1 LGHNA and CDR2 YSLEER. This CDR3 is 13 amino acids long. V lost 0 bases to trimming and J lost 10 bases, with 10 bases between them. This record comes from a study of shared clonotypes between healthy human individuals. The unsorted samples had 100 million or so PBMCs used for genomic DNA. Sequenced sample: PBMCs. The receptor was derived from a woman aged 40 to 55 in good health. Some clones in this sample may be carry-over from other donors' samples. The rearrangement links TRBV4-3 to TRBJ2-1; D unresolved. Here the CDR3 DNA reads TGCGCCAGCAGCCAAGATCTGCGCGACGAGCAGTTCTTC. Translating gives CASSQDLRDEQFF.